What follows are 25 T cell receptor beta chains derived from one specimen sequenced in a study of human T cells and chemical hapten exposure. Regarding time point: pre-sensitization, week 0. Regarding treatment: therapeutic diphenylcyclopropenone sensitization with weekly scalp DPC. TCRdb reanalysed the RACE reads using MiXCR and keeps one entry per CDR3 protein. The table has roughly 380,000 distinct CDR3 sequences, around 5.5% seen once. The sequenced sample was whole blood, obtained in connection with sensitization to the hapten diphenylcyclopropenone (DPC). These receptors were taken from a woman aged 45-65 years with alopecia areata. Some clones in this sample may be carry-over from other donors' samples.

There are many counts of this clonotype. The chain combines TRBV2 with TRBJ2-7; possible D gene TRBD2, 5 bases. V lost 1 base, J lost 9 bases, and 19 bases lay in between. Germline CDR1 and CDR2: SNHLY and FYNNEI. The CDR3 sequence is 15 residues long. The CDR3, as DNA: TGTGCCAGCAGTGAAGGGGAACTAGTTGGACGTGGGCAGTACTTC. Its protein product is CASSEGELVGRGQYF.

This clonotype has a count of ten or more. The chain links TRBV29-1 to TRBJ2-4, with a possible D match to TRBD1 (5 bases). The germline CDR1 and CDR2 sequences are SQVTM and ANQGSEA. CDR3 length: 13 amino acids. V lost 7 bases and J 5 bases, leaving 15 bases between the germline ends. CDR3 residues: CSGTQGTQNIQYF. The CDR3 DNA is TGCAGCGGAACCCAGGGTACCCAAAACATTCAGTACTTC.

At least ten counts were recorded for this clonotype. The rearrangement joins TRBV28 to TRBJ2-7; D not resolved. The ends were cut back, 3 bases at V and 5 bases at J, with 17 bases in the middle. The CDR3 sequence is 15 residues long. Germline lookup yields CDR1 MDHEN and CDR2 SYDVKM. This CDR3 reads CASSFIQSGVHEQYF. The CDR3, as DNA: TGTGCCAGCAGTTTTATCCAGAGTGGGGTACACGAGCAGTACTTC.

This clonotype was counted at least ten times. V gene TRBV5-5 combines with J gene TRBJ1-6; 8 nucleotides line up with TRBD1. The CDR3 contains 14 residues. Germline assignment: CDR1 SGHKS and CDR2 YYEKEE (reference sequence). The ends lost 0 bases at V and 8 bases at J; junction bases unmatched: 1. The CDR3 sequence is CASSLEDRDSPLHF. The CDR3 DNA reads as TGTGCCAGCAGCTTGGAGGACAGGGATTCACCCCTCCACTTT.

This clonotype has a count of ten or more. The chain carries TRBV5-1 and TRBJ2-4; D might be TRBD1 (5 bases). Germline values: CDR1 SGHRS, CDR2 YFSETQ. With 5 bases removed from V and 15 bases from J, the gap between germline ends came to 18 bases. The CDR3 consists of 12 residues. CDR3 protein: CASSLQEGHRYF. The CDR3 nucleotides read TGCGCCAGCAGTCTACAGGAAGGACATCGGTACTTC.

This clonotype was detected only a few times. The chain carries TRBV20-1 and TRBJ1-5; TRBD1 matches 9 bases. Trimming took 6 bases from V and 1 from J; bases not matched to a gene: 7. Germline values: CDR1 DFQATT, CDR2 SNEGSKA (reference sequence). The CDR3 totals 15 residues. CDR3 sequence reads: CSAGVGQGSNQPQHF. CDR3 bases: TGCAGTGCGGGCGTCGGACAGGGGAGCAATCAGCCCCAGCATTTT.

The chain links TRBV3-1 to TRBJ2-7; the match to TRBD2 covers 13 bases. CDR1 and CDR2 from the germline V gene are LGHDT and YNNKEL (reference sequence). J lost 4 bases, V lost 3 bases, and 6 bases had no gene match. CDR3 length equals 16 residues. CDR3 amino acids: CASSHAGLAGIYEQYF. CDR3 in DNA: TGTGCCAGCAGCCATGCGGGACTAGCGGGGATATACGAGCAGTACTTC.

The rearrangement uses TRBV7-2 and TRBJ2-3; D remains ambiguous. The CDR3 has 13 amino acids. Germline values: CDR1 SGHTA, CDR2 FQGNSA. Trimming cost V 1 base and J 12 bases, with 14 bases left between them. CDR3 region: CASSLGRQAGQYF. CDR3 coding DNA: TGTGCCAGCAGCTTAGGTCGGCAGGCTGGACAGTATTTT.

The V gene is TRBV7-9, the J gene TRBJ2-5, with TRBD2 identical over 12 bases. The length of the CDR3 is 16 residues. Germline lookup yields CDR1 SEHNR and CDR2 FQNEAQ (reference sequence). V dropped 2 bases and J dropped 4; count of bases not matched to a gene: 5. The CDR3 spells CASSLRLLAGGETQYF. In DNA, the CDR3 is TGTGCCAGCAGCTTAAGATTACTAGCGGGGGGAGAGACCCAGTACTTC.

This chain links TRBV2 with TRBJ1-2; tentative D call: TRBD1 (5 bases). Germline values: CDR1 SNHLY, CDR2 FYNNEI. Trimming pared 4 bases from V and 10 bases from J, leaving 19 bases between. This CDR3 is 14 amino acids long. CDR3: CASSVRADRANYTF. DNA of the CDR3: TGTGCCAGCAGTGTCAGGGCGGACCGCGCAAACTACACCTTC. Complete variable domain (other parts from reference TRBV2 and TRBJ1-2): EPEVTQTPSHQVTQMGQEVILRCVPISNHLYFYWYRQILGQKVEFLVSFYNNEISEKSEIFDDQFSVERPDGSNFTLKIRSTKLEDSAMYFCASSVRADRANYTFGSGTRLTVV.

This clonotype was recorded at least ten times. This chain uses TRBV28 with TRBJ1-6, with a tentative D call TRBD1 (6 bases). CDR3 size: 12 residues. The germline V gene has CDR1 MDHEN and CDR2 SYDVKM. V lost 10 bases to trimming and J lost 7 bases, with 11 bases between them. CDR3 nucleotide sequence: TGTGCCATCAAGGGGGGAAATTCACCCCTCCACTTT. Translating gives CAIKGGNSPLHF.

Comments on this clonotype: A clone one base away is much larger, so this may be a read error. Given the absence of the conserved phenylalanine or tryptophan at the CDR3 end, a read error is likely. V and J are TRBV10-3 and TRBJ2-7; D may match TRBD1 or TRBD2 (6 bases each). The length of the CDR3 is 12 residues. Looked up from germline, CDR1 is ENHRY and CDR2 is SYGVKD. V lost 10 bases and J lost 5, with 15 bases in between. The CDR3 nucleotides are TGTGCCACCGAGGGGGGTCGAGACGAGCAGTACTAC. Translating it yields CATEGGRDEQYY.

The genes are TRBV27 and TRBJ1-4; TRBD1 aligns across 8 bases. This CDR3 comprises 14 residues. The V gene's germline CDR1 is MNHEY and CDR2 SMNVEV (reference sequence). J was trimmed by 8 bases and V by 6 bases; bases with no gene match: 8. CDR3 protein: CASSLTGDFEKLFF. In DNA form, the CDR3 reads TGTGCCAGCAGCCTGACAGGGGATTTCGAAAAACTGTTTTTT.

This chain joins TRBV19 and TRBJ1-2, with D uncertain. V dropped 5 bases and J dropped 0 bases, with 19 bases sitting between them. This CDR3 has 17 amino acids. Germline CDR1 LNHDA, CDR2 SQIVND (reference sequence). The CDR3 is CASSHLYGREANYGYTF. DNA for the CDR3: TGTGCCAGTAGTCATCTCTACGGGAGGGAAGCTAACTATGGCTACACCTTC.

The rearrangement links TRBV20-1 to TRBJ2-2; 7 bases are a match to TRBD1. Per germline, CDR1 DFQATT and CDR2 SNEGSKA (reference sequence). The CDR3 has 13 amino acids. The CDR3, as DNA: TGCAGGGCCGGGACAGCTAACACCGGGGAGCTGTTTTTT. Translated, it gives CRAGTANTGELFF.

CDR3 loop: CALPGLDSYEQYF. DNA of the CDR3: TGCGCCTTACCGGGACTAGACTCCTACGAGCAGTACTTC. The chain couples TRBV5-1 to TRBJ2-7; TRBD2 matches at 8 bases. Germline V gene lookup returns CDR1 SGHRS and CDR2 YFSETQ. The CDR3 spans 13 residues. The J segment lost 0 bases and the V segment lost 10 bases, leaving 6 bases of the junction unmatched. Combining the CDR3 with reference TRBV5-1 and TRBJ2-7 gives the whole variable domain KAGVTQTPRYLIKTRGQQVTLSCSPISGHRSVSWYQQTPGQGLQFLFEYFSETQRNKGNFPGRFSGRQFSNSRSEMNVSTLELGDSALYLCALPGLDSYEQYFGPGTRLTVT.

This clonotype was seen many times. This sequence joins TRBV7-2 and TRBJ2-3, with D possibly matching TRBD2 (5 bases). Germline lookup yields CDR1 SGHTA and CDR2 FQGNSA. Trimming took off 1 base at V and 0 bases at J, with 8 bases between the two ends. This CDR3 contains 15 residues. The CDR3 here is CASSLGGISTDTQYF. CDR3 DNA sequence: TGTGCCAGCAGCTTAGGAGGGATAAGCACAGATACGCAGTATTTT.

In its sample, this clonotype was seen many times. The chain couples TRBV27 to TRBJ2-5; D is ambiguous. Trimming pared 6 bases from V and 3 bases from J, leaving 8 bases between. CDR3 size: 12 residues. Germline V gene lookup returns CDR1 MNHEY and CDR2 SMNVEV (reference sequence). The CDR3 DNA follows: TGTGCCAGCAGGAACTACGAAGAGACCCAGTACTTC. Amino acid sequence: CASRNYEETQYF.

This clonotype was counted many times. The chain recombines TRBV29-1 with TRBJ1-1, with unresolved D. V lost 4 bases and J lost 8, with 17 bases in between. The CDR3 covers 13 residues. Germline CDR1 is SQVTM and CDR2 is ANQGSEA. CDR3 protein: CSVGLSSSGEAFF. The DNA of the CDR3 is TGCAGCGTTGGACTGTCCTCGTCCGGGGAAGCTTTCTTT.

This clonotype was picked up many times. V usage is TRBV12-3 or TRBV12-4 and J usage is TRBJ1-2; possibly TRBD1 for D (5 bases). Trimming took off 5 bases at V and 4 bases at J, with 11 bases between the two ends. The CDR3 extends over 13 amino acids. CDR3 in amino acids: CASSGPGFYGYTF. In DNA form, the CDR3 reads TGTGCCAGCAGTGGCCCAGGGTTCTATGGCTACACCTTC.

V usage is TRBV19 and J usage is TRBJ1-1; tentative D call: TRBD1 (5 bases). The germline V and J ends were trimmed by 3 bases and 1 base, with 6 bases remaining between them. The V gene's germline CDR1 is LNHDA and CDR2 SQIVND (reference sequence). CDR3 length equals 13 residues. CDR3 in DNA: TGTGCCAGTAGTATCGGGGGGAACACTGAAGCTTTCTTT. The encoded protein is CASSIGGNTEAFF. Looking up the rest from reference TRBV19 and TRBJ1-1 gives the full variable domain: DGGITQSPKYLFRKEGQNVTLSCEQNLNHDAMYWYRQDPGQGLRLIYYSQIVNDFQKGDIAEGYSVSREKKESFPLTVTSAQKNPTAFYLCASSIGGNTEAFFGQGTRLTVV.

This clonotype was seen repeatedly, ten times or more. This rearrangement joins TRBV21-1 to TRBJ2-7; the D call in the table, TRBD2, was not verified against the DNA. TRBV21-1 is a known pseudogene. This CDR3 region has 17 residues. The DNA for the CDR3 is TGTGCCAGCAGCAAAGAACATTGGGCTCCCGACTCCTACGAGCAGTACTTC. Encoded protein: CASSKEHWAPDSYEQYF.

This clonotype was seen repeatedly, ten times or more. The rearrangement joins TRBV28 to TRBJ1-2; TRBD1 agrees at 7 bases. Germline V gene sequence: CDR1 MDHEN, CDR2 SYDVKM. V was pared by 4 bases and J by 0 bases, with 5 bases of the junction left unmatched. The CDR3 is 15 amino acids. The CDR3 loop reads CASSSTGVANYGYTF. CDR3 DNA: TGTGCCAGCAGTTCAACAGGGGTAGCTAACTATGGCTACACCTTC.

This clonotype was observed at least ten times. The junction shows a germline mismatch at one end, possibly a read error. The chain carries TRBV12-3 or TRBV12-4 and TRBJ2-7; 7 bases are a match to TRBD2. The CDR3 has 13 amino acids. CDR3 DNA: TGTGCCAGCAGTCTAGCGGAGACCTACGAGCAGTACTTC. It codes for CASSLAETYEQYF.

This clonotype was recorded a few times. The chain is built from TRBV28 and TRBJ1-2, with 9 bases aligning to TRBD1. V gave up 3 bases and J gave up 4 bases; unmatched junction bases: 9. From germline, CDR1 is MDHEN and CDR2 SYDVKM. The CDR3 extends over 16 amino acids. The CDR3 DNA reads as TGTGCCAGCAGTTTGCGCGGACAGGGGACCCTCTATGGCTACACCTTC. Translation gives CASSLRGQGTLYGYTF.